This entry features one TCR beta chain sequence. The sample is drawn from a study of CD4+ T cells in melanoma. Looked up from germline, CDR1 is SGHAT and CDR2 is FQNNGV. The CDR3 is made up of 14 amino acids. Trimming took off 2 bases at V and 5 bases at J, with 10 bases between the two ends. Using immunoSEQ multiplex PCR, the repertoire was profiled, and TCRdb retains in-frame clones only, with some absent. This sample has fewer than 150,000 clones, with around 90% found just once. V is TRBV11-2 and J is TRBJ2-1; D may be TRBD1 or TRBD2 (5 bases each). The origin of this receptor is a human donor with melanoma. The CDR3 DNA sequence: TGTGCCAGCAGCTTATTCCTGGGGGACAATGAGCAGTTCTTC. It specifies CASSLFLGDNEQFF.